This is a list of T cell receptor beta chains from one sample in a study of OX40 agonist ivuxolimab in advanced cancers. The repertoire was sequenced with immunoSEQ multiplex PCR; TCRdb's copy has only in-frame clones and lacks some. The sample includes around 75,000 clones, about 90% of them seen just once. The input for sequencing was CD4+ or CD8+ T cells sorted from blood, taken in a trial of the OX40 agonist ivuxolimab. The receptors were gathered from an adult with an advanced solid tumor such as melanoma, head and neck, liver or kidney cancer. The CDR3 runs from the conserved cysteine through the conserved F or W. A D gene is named only where the DNA matches it firmly. Not all rows give a size; the values are once, few, many and, for expanded clones, a class.

j_gene	d_gene	v_gene	abundance	CDR3nt	CDR3aa
TRBJ1-5	NA	TRBV18	NA	TGTGCCAGCTCACCCACCACGAGGAGGGGGTTCAGCAATCAGCCCCAGCATTTT	CASSPTTRRGFSNQPQHF
TRBJ2-1	TRBD1	TRBV29-1	NA	TGCAGCGTTGAAGACCTAGGACAGGGCAATGAGCAGTTCTTC	CSVEDLGQGNEQFF
TRBJ2-7	NA	TRBV10-3	NA	TGTGCCATCAGTGGGTCGGCAGGGCTAATAGACGAGCAGTACTTC	CAISGSAGLIDEQYF
TRBJ1-1	NA	TRBV5-1	few	TGCGCCAGCAGCTTTTCGGGAATGGGCACTGAAGCTTTCTTT	CASSFSGMGTEAFF
TRBJ2-1	NA	TRBV5-1	NA	TGCGCCAGCAGCTTGGAGGCACCGGGGAATGAGCAGTTCTTC	CASSLEAPGNEQFF
TRBJ2-1	NA	TRBV7-2	NA	TGTGCCAGCAGCTTAGTGGCCGGGGTCAAGCAGTTCTTC	CASSLVAGVKQFF
TRBJ1-3	NA	TRBV5-1	NA	TGCGCCAGGGTGGGCGGAGCAACCCATTACAACACCATATATTTT	CARVGGATHYNTIYF
TRBJ2-5	NA	TRBV19	once	TGTGCCAGTAGCGGACATCAGGCGGAGACCCAGTACTTC	CASSGHQAETQYF
TRBJ1-1	TRBD1	TRBV5-4	NA	TGTGCCAGCAGCCAAGGCCGTGAGGGACAGGGGGCGCGGGCTTTCTTT	CASSQGREGQGARAFF
TRBJ1-6	NA	TRBV2	once	TGTGCCAGCTCGCCGGTCGGGGATAATTCACCCCTCCACTTT	CASSPVGDNSPLHF
TRBJ1-1	NA	TRBV5-1	once	TGCGCCAGCAGCTTGGGGGGGTTGAACACTGAAGCTTTCTTT	CASSLGGLNTEAFF
TRBJ1-2	NA	TRBV5-8	once	TGTGCCAGCAGCTTGGAAGGACGGCGCGGTGGCTACACCTTC	CASSLEGRRGGYTF
TRBJ2-1	NA	TRBV10-3	NA	TGTGCCATCGGGGAGTACAATGAGCAGTTCTTC	CAIGEYNEQFF
TRBJ1-1	NA	TRBV5-1	NA	TGCGCCAGCAGCTGGAGGGCAGGGAACACTGAAGCTTTCTTT	CASSWRAGNTEAFF
TRBJ2-3	NA	TRBV5-4	NA	TGTGCCAGCAGCTTGACTTCTAGCACAGATACGCAGTATTTT	CASSLTSSTDTQYF
TRBJ2-5	NA	TRBV23-1	once	TGCGCCAGCAGTCGGCGGCAGGATGAAGAGACCCAGTACTTC	CASSRRQDEETQYF
TRBJ1-6	NA	TRBV7-8	NA	TGTGCCAGCACCTCAGGACAGTATTATAATTCACCCCTCCACTTT	CASTSGQYYNSPLHF
TRBJ1-2	NA	TRBV27	NA	TGTGCCAGCAGTTTCGGGGCTGGTAAGCGGGGCTACACCTTC	CASSFGAGKRGYTF
TRBJ2-7	TRBD2	TRBV29-1	NA	TGCAGCGTCAGAGCGGGAGGCTCCTACGAGCAGTACTTC	CSVRAGGSYEQYF